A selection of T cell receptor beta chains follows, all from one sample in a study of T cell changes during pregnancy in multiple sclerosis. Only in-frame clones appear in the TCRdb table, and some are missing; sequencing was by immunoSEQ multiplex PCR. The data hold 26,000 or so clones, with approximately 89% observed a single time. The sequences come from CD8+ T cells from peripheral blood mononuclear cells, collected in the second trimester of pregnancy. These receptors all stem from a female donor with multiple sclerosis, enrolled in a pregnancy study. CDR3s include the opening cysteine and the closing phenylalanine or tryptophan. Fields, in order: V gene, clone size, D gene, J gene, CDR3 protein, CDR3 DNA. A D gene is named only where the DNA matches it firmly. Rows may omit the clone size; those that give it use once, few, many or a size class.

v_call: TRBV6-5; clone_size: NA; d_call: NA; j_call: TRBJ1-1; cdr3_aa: CASSYSRGNTEAFF; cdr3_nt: TGTGCCAGCAGTTACTCTAGGGGGAACACTGAAGCTTTCTTT
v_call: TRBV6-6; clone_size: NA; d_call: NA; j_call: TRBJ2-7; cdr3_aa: CASSRGSYEQYF; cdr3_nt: TGTGCCAGCAGTCGAGGTAGCTACGAGCAGTACTTC
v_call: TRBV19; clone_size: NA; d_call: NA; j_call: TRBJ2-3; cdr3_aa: CASSYIVWGRADTQYF; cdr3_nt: TGTGCCAGTAGTTATATCGTGTGGGGGCGCGCAGATACGCAGTATTTT
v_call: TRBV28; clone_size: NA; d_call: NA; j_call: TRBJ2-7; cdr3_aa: CASSLRGRAYEQYF; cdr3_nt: TGTGCCAGCAGTTTAAGGGGGAGGGCCTACGAGCAGTACTTC
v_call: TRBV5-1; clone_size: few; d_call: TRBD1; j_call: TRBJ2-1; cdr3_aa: CASTLLGTGYYNEQFF; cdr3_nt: TGCGCCAGCACCCTTCTAGGGACAGGATATTACAATGAGCAGTTCTTC
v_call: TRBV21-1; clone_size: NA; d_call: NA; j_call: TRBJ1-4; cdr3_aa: CASSKIVDTTNEKLFF; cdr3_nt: TGTGCCAGCAGCAAGATAGTCGACACCACTAATGAAAAACTGTTTTTT
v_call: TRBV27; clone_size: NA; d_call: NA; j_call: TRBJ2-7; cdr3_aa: CASSLSRAASYEQYF; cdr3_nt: TGTGCCAGCAGTTTATCGAGAGCGGCCTCCTACGAGCAGTACTTC
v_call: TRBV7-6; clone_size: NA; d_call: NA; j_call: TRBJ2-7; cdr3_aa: CASSLDTGEQYF; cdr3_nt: TGTGCCAGCAGCTTAGACACAGGCGAGCAGTACTTC
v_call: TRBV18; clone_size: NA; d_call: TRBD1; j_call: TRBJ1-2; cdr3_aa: CAGRTGQEQGYTF; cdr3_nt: TGTGCCGGGCGGACAGGGCAAGAACAGGGCTACACCTTC
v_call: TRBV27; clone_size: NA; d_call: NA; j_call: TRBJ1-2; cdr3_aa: CATALPGGNGYTF; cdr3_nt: TGTGCCACCGCTCTCCCAGGCGGGAATGGCTACACCTTC
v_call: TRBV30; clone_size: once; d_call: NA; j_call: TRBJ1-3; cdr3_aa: CAWYEGLNTIYF; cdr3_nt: TGTGCCTGGTACGAGGGCTTGAACACCATATATTTT
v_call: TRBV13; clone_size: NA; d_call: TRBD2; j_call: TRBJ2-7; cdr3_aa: CASRSGASGWHEQYF; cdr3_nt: TGTGCCAGCCGAAGTGGGGCTAGCGGCTGGCACGAGCAGTACTTC
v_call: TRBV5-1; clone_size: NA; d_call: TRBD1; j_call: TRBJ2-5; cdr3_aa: CASSSWTGQETQYF; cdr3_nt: TGCGCCAGCAGCTCATGGACAGGGCAAGAGACCCAGTACTTC
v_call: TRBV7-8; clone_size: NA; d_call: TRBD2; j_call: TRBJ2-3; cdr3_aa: CASSTLSGGPEDTQYF; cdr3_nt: TGTGCCAGCAGCACCCTCAGCGGGGGCCCCGAAGATACGCAGTATTTT
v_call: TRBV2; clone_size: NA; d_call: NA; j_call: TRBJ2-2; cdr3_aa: CASKGRGELFF; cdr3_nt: TGTGCCAGCAAGGGGCGCGGGGAGCTGTTTTTT